Below are 21 T cell receptor beta chains sequenced from a single sample in a study of post-analysis software for immune sequencing data. Which antigens these TCRs recognize remains unknown. cDNA libraries of TCR beta carried unique molecular identifiers. TCRdb ran MiXCR on the PCR reads and lists one entry per CDR3 protein. This table has 430,000 or so distinct CDR3 sequences, more than 30% appearing once. Notes on the study in general: Controls showed lower frequencies than patients for five or six TRBV segments, and TRBV5-6, TRBV5-1 and TRBV20-1 were among these.

Sequencing was performed on blood. The origin of the receptors is a girl aged 2 to 10 with multiple sclerosis.

The V call is TRBV28, the J call TRBJ1-2; 7 nucleotides match TRBD1. The CDR3 is 15 residues long. V lost 5 bases, J lost 2 bases, and 8 bases stayed unmatched. CDR1 and CDR2 (germline): MDHEN, SYDVKM. The CDR3 region has the DNA TGTGCCAGCAGTCGCGACAGGGTTGGGAACTATGGCTACACCTTC. This encodes CASSRDRVGNYGYTF.

The rearrangement joins TRBV7-9 to TRBJ2-5; possible D gene TRBD1, 5 bases. CDR1 SEHNR and CDR2 FQNEAQ come from the germline V gene (reference sequence). The ends were cut back, 1 base at V and 5 bases at J, with 14 bases in the middle. CDR3 length equals 15 residues. The CDR3 DNA reads as TGTGCCAGCAGCTTAGTGGGCGGTAAGGGGGAGACCCAGTACTTC. It translates to CASSLVGGKGETQYF. Looking up the rest from reference TRBV7-9 and TRBJ2-5 gives the full variable domain: DTGVSQNPRHKITKRGQNVTFRCDPISEHNRLYWYRQTLGQGPEFLTYFQNEAQLEKSRLLSDRFSAERPKGSFSTLEIQRTEQGDSAMYLCASSLVGGKGETQYFGPGTRLLVL.

In its sample, this clonotype was seen a few times. The CDR3 DNA follows: TGTGCCAGCAGCTCCCCTGTTGGTCCAGGTTCCTACGAGCAGTACTTC. Encoded protein: CASSSPVGPGSYEQYF. The chain couples TRBV7-8 to TRBJ2-7; D gene ambiguous. Trimming left V 4 bases short and J 1 base short, with 17 bases between. The CDR3 is made up of 16 amino acids. The germline CDR1 and CDR2 sequences are SGHVS and FQNEAQ.

The chain uses TRBV15 and TRBJ2-7; D unresolved. Germline loops: CDR1 LNHNV, CDR2 YYDKDF (reference sequence). CDR3 length: 13 residues. V lost 4 bases and J lost 6, with 13 bases in between. This CDR3 reads CATSTRDFSEQYF. CDR3 nucleotides: TGTGCCACCAGCACACGAGATTTCAGCGAGCAGTACTTC.

The chain combines TRBV20-1 with TRBJ2-3, with D possibly TRBD2 on 6 matching bases. This CDR3 comprises 14 residues. Germline CDR1 is DFQATT and CDR2 is SNEGSKA (reference sequence). V shed 5 bases and J shed 0 bases, with 12 bases lying between them. The CDR3 spells CSAPPRESTDTQYF. CDR3 bases: TGCAGTGCTCCCCCCCGGGAGAGCACAGATACGCAGTATTTT.

Only a few counts were recorded for this clonotype. The chain couples TRBV2 to TRBJ1-2, with 7 bases matching TRBD1. V lost 6 bases and J lost 8; bases outside the gene matches: 18. The CDR3 length is 16 residues. In germline, CDR1 is SNHLY, CDR2 FYNNEI. CDR3 loop: CASRESQGQADFGYTF. DNA for the CDR3: TGTGCCAGCAGGGAATCGCAAGGACAGGCGGATTTCGGCTACACCTTC.

The chain has TRBV20-1 and TRBJ2-3; 15 positions agree with TRBD2. The trim removed 1 base at V and 3 bases at J, leaving 5 bases unmatched. CDR1 is DFQATT and CDR2 is SNEGSKA in the germline V gene (reference sequence). This CDR3 region has 17 residues. CDR3 DNA: TGCAGTGCTAGAGGGGTTGGGACTAGCGGGAGGACAGATACGCAGTATTTT. As protein: CSARGVGTSGRTDTQYF.

V is TRBV29-1 and J is TRBJ2-1; 9 bases fit TRBD2. The CDR3 is 14 residues long. The junction had 8 bases not matched to a gene; V was cut back by 7 bases and J by 4 bases. Per germline, CDR1 SQVTM and CDR2 ANQGSEA. Written as DNA, the CDR3 is TGCAGCGGTGTAGCGGGAGTGAGGTACAATGAGCAGTTCTTC. Amino acids: CSGVAGVRYNEQFF.

This chain uses TRBV19 with TRBJ1-2; 7 bases are a match to TRBD1. The trim removed 7 bases at V and 5 bases at J, leaving 16 bases unmatched. The CDR3 is made up of 16 amino acids. CDR1 and CDR2 (germline): LNHDA, SQIVND (reference sequence). CDR3 coding DNA: TGTGCCAGTAAGACGACCTCGACAGGGATGAGGTATGGCTACACCTTC. Translation: CASKTTSTGMRYGYTF.

This clonotype has more than one count but fewer than ten. The chain has TRBV5-1 and TRBJ2-3; 7 bases are shared with TRBD1. Germline V gene data show CDR1 as SGHRS and CDR2 as YFSETQ. V lost 4 bases to trimming and J lost 4 bases; unmatched junction nucleotides: 9. The CDR3 spans 15 residues. CDR3 bases: TGCGCCAGCAGCCGACGACAGGGAGACGCAGATACGCAGTATTTT. Protein product: CASSRRQGDADTQYF.

This clonotype was observed once. This CDR3 reads CASSWGRDVLSYEQYF. The CDR3 DNA reads TGTGCCAGCAGCTGGGGACGGGACGTACTCTCCTACGAGCAGTACTTC. V is TRBV5-5 and J is TRBJ2-7; D is perhaps TRBD1 or TRBD2 (5 bases each). This CDR3 is 16 amino acids long. The V and J ends lost 3 bases and 0 bases respectively, with 16 bases between them. Germline assignment: CDR1 SGHKS and CDR2 YYEKEE (reference sequence).

This chain connects TRBV4-2 to TRBJ2-5, with D possibly matching TRBD2 (5 bases). The CDR3 has 16 amino acids. Trimming left V 5 bases short and J 5 bases short, with 21 bases between. Germline V gives CDR1 LGHNA, CDR2 YNFKEQ. The CDR3 sequence: CASSYTSGELGETQYF. CDR3 nucleotide sequence: TGTGCCAGCAGCTACACTTCCGGGGAGCTTGGGGAGACCCAGTACTTC.

This rearrangement joins TRBV27 to TRBJ2-4, with D maybe TRBD2 (5 bases). Germline CDR1 MNHEY, CDR2 SMNVEV (reference sequence). CDR3 length: 13 amino acids. V shed 2 bases and J shed 7 bases, with 9 bases lying between them. CDR3 sequence (DNA): TGTGCCAGCAGTTTAGCGGGTTCGAACATTCAGTACTTC. It is translated as CASSLAGSNIQYF.

The chain links TRBV10-3 to TRBJ2-3; TRBD1 agrees at 7 bases. The CDR3 has 15 amino acids. Germline CDR1 and CDR2: ENHRY and SYGVKD. V lost 8 bases to trimming and J lost 4 bases; unmatched junction nucleotides: 12. DNA of the CDR3: TGTGCCATCCACTCCAACAGGGGTTCGGCAGATACGCAGTATTTT. Its translation: CAIHSNRGSADTQYF.

The chain links TRBV6-1 to TRBJ1-5, with D uncertain. This CDR3 has 15 residues. Trimming shortened V by 7 bases and J by 5 bases, and 18 bases separated the two germline ends. CDR1 is MNHNS, CDR2 SASEGT, per germline. CDR3 loop: CASTSSIGFYQPQHF. The CDR3 DNA reads TGTGCCAGCACTAGCAGCATTGGGTTCTATCAGCCCCAGCATTTT.

This sequence joins TRBV9 and TRBJ2-2; 7 bases are shared with TRBD2. This CDR3 has 16 residues. Looked up from germline, CDR1 is SGDLS and CDR2 is YYNGEE. With V trimmed by 4 bases and J by 5 bases, 11 bases remained unmatched. In nucleotides, the CDR3 is TGTGCCAGCAGCCCAGGGACTACCTCGCGGACCGGGGAGCTGTTTTTT. Translated, it gives CASSPGTTSRTGELFF. Variable domain in full (rest from reference TRBV9 and TRBJ2-2): DSGVTQTPKHLITATGQRVTLRCSPRSGDLSVYWYQQSLDQGLQFLIQYYNGEERAKGNILERFSAQQFPDLHSELNLSSLELGDSALYFCASSPGTTSRTGELFFGEGSRLTVL.

The J gene is TRBJ2-5, the V gene TRBV12-3 or TRBV12-4; 11 bases agree with TRBD2. The end of the DNA fits TRBJ2-7 better, so the J call may be wrong. This CDR3 contains 15 residues. The CDR3 loop is CASRFSGRAFREQYF. CDR3 nucleotide sequence: TGTGCCAGCAGATTTAGCGGGAGGGCCTTCCGCGAGCAGTACTTC.

This sequence joins TRBV5-1 and TRBJ2-1; D unclear. The CDR3 contains 15 residues. In germline, CDR1 is SGHRS, CDR2 YFSETQ. V dropped 0 bases and J dropped 3 bases, with 10 bases sitting between them. The CDR3 nucleotides are TGCGCCAGCAGCTTGGGCCGCGGTATCTACAATGAGCAGTTCTTC. Translated, it gives CASSLGRGIYNEQFF.

This clonotype appeared a few times. This chain uses TRBV29-1 with TRBJ2-1, with unresolved D. The DNA end is a closer match to TRBJ2-7, so the J assignment may be wrong. Germline V lookup: CDR1 SQVTM, CDR2 ANQGSEA. The CDR3 contains 12 residues. CDR3 nucleotide sequence: TGCAGCGTTGACACTTCCTACAATGAGCAGTACTTC. Protein: CSVDTSYNEQYF.

This chain connects TRBV7-9 to TRBJ2-4; 7 positions agree with TRBD1. CDR3 length equals 17 residues. Germline CDR1 SEHNR, CDR2 FQNEAQ (reference sequence). Unmatched junction bases numbered 10, after V lost 5 bases and J lost 0 bases. CDR3 in DNA: TGTGCCAGCAGCCTCAGTGGGACAGCACTAGCCAAAAACATTCAGTACTTC. It yields the protein CASSLSGTALAKNIQYF.

V is TRBV7-2 and J is TRBJ2-3; a possible D gene is TRBD1 (5 bases). Trimming cost V 4 bases and J 1 base, with 12 bases left between them. CDR1 is SGHTA and CDR2 is FQGNSA in the germline V gene. The CDR3 covers 15 residues. CDR3 in amino acids: CASSSTGSRTDTQYF. CDR3 sequence (DNA): TGTGCCAGCAGCTCCACAGGTTCTCGCACAGATACGCAGTATTTT.